This entry features one T cell receptor beta chain sequence. V lost 1 base to trimming and J lost 6 bases; unmatched junction nucleotides: 13. The CDR3 covers 18 residues. Germline assignment: CDR1 MGHRA and CDR2 YSYEKL. As originally analysed: Reference gene primer amplification in the assay estimated nucleated cell counts. Assay: immunoSEQ multiplex PCR; the TCRdb copy retains only in-frame clones and omits some. The D gene and trimming were derived from the DNA, and the V and J assignments and clone size from that table. The table has a few hundred thousand clones, around nine tenths seen once; the top ten hold roughly 14%. Seattle-derived patients entered the study during active infection and were followed longitudinally. These data originate in a study of blood T cell repertoires in COVID-19. Study details: Donors in the United States, Italy and Spain gave samples during acute or convalescent COVID-19. Sources were T cells, B-cell-depleted T cells, or PBMCs; the material itself was cDNA or gDNA.

The receptor was isolated from a woman in her 70s with COVID-19, enrolled during active disease. Input material: peripheral blood. The J gene is TRBJ2-2, the V gene TRBV4-1; 8 bases align to TRBD2. This chain's CDR3 is CASSQALGTSGIPGELFF. The CDR3 DNA follows: TGCGCCAGCAGCCAAGCCCTAGGAACTAGCGGTATCCCCGGGGAGCTGTTTTTT.